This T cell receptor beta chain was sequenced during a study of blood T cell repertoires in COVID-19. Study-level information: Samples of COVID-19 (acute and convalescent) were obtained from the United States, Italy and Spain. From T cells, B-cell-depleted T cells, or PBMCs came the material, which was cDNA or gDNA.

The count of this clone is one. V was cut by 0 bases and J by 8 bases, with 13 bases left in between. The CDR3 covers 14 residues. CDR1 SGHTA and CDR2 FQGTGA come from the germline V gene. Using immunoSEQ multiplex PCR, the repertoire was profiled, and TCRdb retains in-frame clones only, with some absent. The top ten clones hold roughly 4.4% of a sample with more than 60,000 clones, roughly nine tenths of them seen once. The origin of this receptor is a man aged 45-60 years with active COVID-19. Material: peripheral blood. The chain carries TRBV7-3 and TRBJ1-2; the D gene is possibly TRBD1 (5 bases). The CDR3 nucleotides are TGTGCCAGCAGCTTAACCCGGGGGATGGGCGGCTACACCTTC. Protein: CASSLTRGMGGYTF.